This T cell receptor (beta chain) was recorded in a study of cytomegalovirus exposure and HLA in healthy donors. At the level of the study: An early data release held 75 million to 100 million unique TCRs from HLA-typed donors. Points from the study as a whole: Productive status was seen about 87% or about 30% of the time for most TCR beta V segments in an earlier analysis. A later analysis found TCR association rates differed by HLA locus, highest for DRB1 and lowest for HLA-C.

For this clone: Its antigen is not identified.

This CDR3 region has 12 residues. Germline V gives CDR1 MNHEY, CDR2 SVGAGI. The V end was cut by 7 bases, the J end by 4 bases, with 10 bases between. The PCR made use of 60 Vbeta and 13 Jbeta primers. Sequenced by immunoSEQ multiplex PCR; TCRdb stores in-frame clones only, minus some. This sample has around 64,000 clones, with over 75% found just once. V and J are TRBV6-5 and TRBJ2-5; D might be TRBD2 (6 bases). The material sequenced was PBMCs. The receptor comes from a female donor in good health and CMV-seronegative. The CDR3 coding sequence is TGTGCCAGCAATCCCGGGGGAGAGACCCAGTACTTC. It encodes CASNPGGETQYF.